Listed below are T cell receptor beta chains from one sample, sequenced in a study of T cell responses to AZD1222 COVID-19 vaccine. Assay used: immunoSEQ multiplex PCR; TCRdb lists only in-frame clones, some missing. The sample lists 150,000 to 200,000 clones, approximately 90% occurring once. Sample: peripheral blood, taken on day 0 of AZD1222 vaccination. The receptors shown here come from an adult in good health. CDR3s leave out the opening cysteine and the closing phenylalanine or tryptophan. Each record gives: V gene, J gene, CDR3 protein.

>TRBV20-1|TRBJ1-1
SATTGVEAF
>TRBV25-1|TRBJ2-4
ASRRDGKMLAKNIQY
>TRBV12-2|TRBJ1-1
ASRLSRTGRAF
>TRBV28|TRBJ1-5
ASSSQGGWNQPQH
>TRBV7-9|TRBJ2-7
ASSFTGTSSEQY
>TRBV7-9|TRBJ2-7
ASSLWDYEQY
>TRBV4-3|TRBJ1-4
ASSQDPRKLF
>TRBV28|TRBJ1-1
ASSVGSLAFGTEAF
>TRBV9|TRBJ1-1
ASSPEDDTEAF
>TRBV2|TRBJ2-3
ASRQRSTDTQY
>TRBV5-1|TRBJ2-1
ASSLELSSYNEQF
>TRBV11-2|TRBJ2-2
ASSAAGSFTGELF
>TRBV5-1|TRBJ2-4
ASSSKNIQY
>TRBV5-1|TRBJ1-3
ASTNPAESGNTIY
>TRBV5-1|TRBJ2-3
ASSLVSLAGLTDTQY
>TRBV7-9|TRBJ2-3
ASSQTGQGTDTQY
>TRBV6-5|TRBJ2-7
ASSLDRGNEQY
>TRBV6-6|TRBJ2-7
ASRSGQGYEQY
>TRBV28|TRBJ2-2
ASSLEGSYTGELF
>TRBV5-1|TRBJ1-5
ASSLGPNQPQH
>TRBV24-1|TRBJ2-7
ATSDSPGLAGGISYEQY
>TRBV27|TRBJ2-7
ASSLLGGEQY
>TRBV27|TRBJ1-5
ASSLSESNQPQH
>TRBV10-3|TRBJ1-2
AIGGQGWNYGYT
>TRBV2|TRBJ2-5
ASTVAGVGQETQY
>TRBV27|TRBJ2-7
ASSPGTGQY
>TRBV27|TRBJ2-1
ASSRTVEQF